What follows are 32 T cell receptor beta chains derived from one specimen sequenced in a study of cytomegalovirus exposure and HLA in healthy donors. The PCR contained 60 Vbeta and 13 Jbeta primers. The assay was immunoSEQ multiplex PCR, and TCRdb's table has in-frame clones only and misses some. This table has about 140,000 clones, approximately 80% appearing once. The source material was PBMCs. The receptors here all came from a male donor in good health and CMV-seronegative.

V usage is TRBV7-2 and J usage is TRBJ2-1; D uncertain. The CDR3 is made up of 12 amino acids. V gave up 4 bases and J gave up 6 bases, with 7 bases separating them. CDR1 SGHTA and CDR2 FQGNSA come from the germline V gene. Here the CDR3 DNA reads TGTGCCAGCAGCTCCCCCTCCAATGAGCAGTTCTTC. The encoded protein is CASSSPSNEQFF.

In the case of this clone: An end of the junction differs from the germline gene, which may be a read error. The sample has other DNA sequences that encode this CDR3 too. The CDR3 protein is CASSYTGNYGYTF. The CDR3 DNA sequence: TGTGCCAGCAGCTACACAGGGAACTATGGCTACACCTTC. V and J are TRBV5-1 and TRBJ1-2; perhaps TRBD1 as D (6 bases). This CDR3 region has 13 residues. CDR1 and CDR2 from the germline V gene are SGHRS and YFSETQ.

CDR3 region: CASSPPGTGELFF. CDR3 sequence (DNA): TGTGCCAGCAGCCCCCCCGGGACCGGGGAGCTGTTTTTT. The chain combines TRBV9 with TRBJ2-2, with unresolved D. The CDR3 contains 13 residues. Germline lookup yields CDR1 SGDLS and CDR2 YYNGEE. V lost 4 bases, J lost 5 bases, and 9 bases lay in between.

The genes are TRBV18 and TRBJ2-5; D is uncertain. CDR3 length: 13 amino acids. CDR1 is KGHSH and CDR2 is LQKENI in the germline V gene. The V end lost 2 bases, the J end lost 4 bases, and 8 bases lay between the germline ends. DNA for the CDR3: TGTGCCAGCTCACCAGAATCCGGAGAGACCCAGTACTTC. Translated: CASSPESGETQYF.

The chain joins TRBV19 to TRBJ1-1; 9 nucleotides line up with TRBD1. In germline, CDR1 is LNHDA, CDR2 SQIVND (reference sequence). The ends lost 2 bases at V and 11 bases at J; junction bases unmatched: 6. This CDR3 has 13 amino acids. The CDR3 region is CASSILTGTGAFF. DNA for the CDR3: TGTGCCAGTAGTATATTAACCGGGACAGGGGCTTTCTTT.

J is TRBJ1-1 and V is TRBV30; no firm D call. CDR1 is GTSNPN, CDR2 SVGIG, per germline (reference sequence). V was pared by 2 bases and J by 6 bases, with 13 bases between. There are 13 residues in the CDR3. The CDR3 here is CAWSQEFGAEAFF. The CDR3 DNA reads TGTGCCTGGAGTCAAGAGTTCGGGGCTGAAGCTTTCTTT.

J is TRBJ1-5 and V is TRBV19; D uncertain. Trimming took off 2 bases at V and 0 bases at J, with 11 bases between the two ends. There are 16 residues in the CDR3. The germline V gene encodes CDR1 LNHDA and CDR2 SQIVND (reference sequence). In DNA, the CDR3 is TGTGCCAGTAGTATATTTGGCACAGCTAGCAATCAGCCCCAGCATTTT. Translated: CASSIFGTASNQPQHF.

The rearrangement uses TRBV28 and TRBJ1-3, with 9 nucleotides matching TRBD1. J was trimmed by 8 bases and V by 2 bases; bases with no gene match: 7. Germline V gene lookup returns CDR1 MDHEN and CDR2 SYDVKM. The CDR3 is 15 residues long. CDR3 sequence (DNA): TGTGCCAGCAGTTTAGCGGGACAGGGAGGAGACACCATATATTTT. The encoded protein is CASSLAGQGGDTIYF.

The CDR3 is CASSWGGRSYEQYF. CDR3 in DNA: TGTGCCAGCTCCTGGGGGGGTCGATCCTACGAGCAGTACTTC. This chain links TRBV2 with TRBJ2-7, with TRBD2 matching 7 bases. V shed 8 bases, J shed 1 base, and the junction held 8 bases outside the gene matches. Germline CDR1 SNHLY, CDR2 FYNNEI. The CDR3 is made up of 14 amino acids.

The genes are TRBV9 and TRBJ1-1, with no clear D. The CDR3 runs 15 residues. Germline lookup yields CDR1 SGDLS and CDR2 YYNGEE. V lost 3 bases and J 0 bases, leaving 12 bases between the germline ends. CDR3 region: CASSEPEQMNTEAFF. The CDR3 nucleotides are TGTGCCAGCAGCGAGCCAGAACAGATGAACACTGAAGCTTTCTTT.

In its sample, this clone was seen a few times. The J gene is TRBJ2-7, the V gene TRBV5-5; D ambiguous. The CDR3 runs to 13 residues. V gave up 4 bases and J gave up 4 bases, with 12 bases separating them. The germline CDR1 and CDR2 sequences are SGHKS and YYEKEE (reference sequence). The CDR3 is CASSPRGSYEQYF. CDR3 nucleotides: TGTGCCAGCAGCCCCAGAGGATCTTACGAGCAGTACTTC.

The gene calls are TRBV5-6 and TRBJ2-1; D possibly corresponds to TRBD2 (5 bases). V was pared by 0 bases and J by 7 bases, with 20 bases between. The CDR3 covers 17 residues. Germline CDR1 and CDR2: SGHDT and YYEEEE. The CDR3 region is CASSLGFPAGGYNEQFF. In nucleotides, the CDR3 is TGTGCCAGCAGCTTGGGCTTTCCAGCCGGAGGATATAATGAGCAGTTCTTC.

The chain couples TRBV9 to TRBJ2-2; 14 nucleotides match TRBD2. This CDR3 contains 16 residues. The V segment lost 4 bases and the J segment 7 bases; nucleotides outside the gene matches: 6. Germline assignment: CDR1 SGDLS and CDR2 YYNGEE. CDR3 loop: CASSRTSGGWIGELFF. In nucleotides, the CDR3 is TGTGCCAGCAGCCGGACTAGCGGGGGGTGGATCGGGGAGCTGTTTTTT.

This clone was recorded once. The chain joins TRBV6-1 to TRBJ2-2; TRBD1 aligns across 8 bases. CDR1 and CDR2 (germline): MNHNS, SASEGT. The V and J ends lost 6 bases and 0 bases, in that order; junction bases with no gene match: 3. This CDR3 is 15 amino acids long. In nucleotides, the CDR3 is TGTGCCAGCAGCCCACAGGGGGCGAACACCGGGGAGCTGTTTTTT. Translating gives CASSPQGANTGELFF.

This clone was picked up one time. The genes are TRBV7-9 and TRBJ2-7, with TRBD1 matching over 7 bases. V trimming: 11 bases; J trimming: 5 bases; junction bases outside the gene matches: 12. There are 13 residues in the CDR3. Germline V gene data show CDR1 as SEHNR and CDR2 as FQNEAQ (reference sequence). The CDR3 sequence is CAPRDSLPNEQYF. The CDR3 DNA is TGTGCCCCCAGGGACAGCCTGCCCAACGAGCAGTACTTC.

This rearrangement joins TRBV5-1 to TRBJ2-7; TRBD1 is a possible D gene (6 bases). Trimming stripped 4 bases from V and 3 bases from J, with 14 bases between. The CDR3 loop spans 14 amino acids. Looked up from germline, CDR1 is SGHRS and CDR2 is YFSETQ. CDR3: CASSERVGGYEQYF. CDR3 DNA sequence: TGCGCCAGCAGCGAAAGGGTAGGGGGCTACGAGCAGTACTTC. The full variable domain, with the rest looked up from reference TRBV5-1 and TRBJ2-7, is KAGVTQTPRYLIKTRGQQVTLSCSPISGHRSVSWYQQTPGQGLQFLFEYFSETQRNKGNFPGRFSGRQFSNSRSEMNVSTLELGDSALYLCASSERVGGYEQYFGPGTRLTVT.

This clone turned up a few times. The chain carries TRBV14 and TRBJ2-1; TRBD2 matches 7 bases. J lost 9 bases, V lost 4 bases, and 12 bases had no gene match. CDR1 is SGHDN, CDR2 FVKESK, per germline. The length of the CDR3 is 15 residues. CDR3 region: CASSPPGLNTVEQFF. CDR3 DNA: TGTGCCAGCAGCCCCCCGGGACTAAACACCGTTGAGCAGTTCTTC.

With respect to this clone: Other DNA sequences within the sample encode an identical CDR3. The rearrangement joins TRBV14 to TRBJ1-5, with TRBD1 matching 10 bases. This CDR3 spans 15 amino acids. V lost 4 bases and J lost 3; bases outside the gene matches: 3. CDR1 is SGHDN and CDR2 is FVKESK in the germline V gene. This CDR3 is CASSRTGGINQPQHF. The CDR3 DNA follows: TGTGCCAGCAGCCGGACAGGGGGTATCAATCAGCCCCAGCATTTT. Full variable domain (rest looked up from reference TRBV14 and TRBJ1-5): EAGVTQFPSHSVIEKGQTVTLRCDPISGHDNLYWYRRVMGKEIKFLLHFVKESKQDESGMPNNRFLAERTGGTYSTLKVQPAELEDSGVYFCASSRTGGINQPQHFGDGTRLSIL.

The V call is TRBV9, the J call TRBJ1-4; D is possibly TRBD1 (5 bases). The germline gives CDR1 SGDLS, CDR2 YYNGEE. The CDR3 length is 16 residues. The V gene lost 4 bases and the J gene lost 4 bases, with 17 bases spanning the gap. The DNA of the CDR3 is TGTGCCAGCAGCCTCACCCTGACAGCGATTAATGAAAAACTGTTTTTT. Encoded protein: CASSLTLTAINEKLFF.

The genes are TRBV10-3 and TRBJ2-5; maybe TRBD1 (6 bases). Trimming shortened V by 4 bases and J by 5 bases, and 11 bases separated the two germline ends. This CDR3 spans 13 amino acids. Germline CDR1 is ENHRY and CDR2 is SYGVKD. CDR3 bases: TGTGCCATCAGTGGCGGTGGGGGCGAGACCCAGTACTTC. Translated, it gives CAISGGGGETQYF.

The J gene is TRBJ1-2, the V gene TRBV25-1; D possibly corresponds to TRBD1 (6 bases). The V gene's germline CDR1 is MGHDK and CDR2 SYGVNS. This CDR3 is 15 amino acids long. V lost 5 bases and J lost 2, with 15 bases in between. Here the CDR3 DNA reads TGTGCCAGCAGTCCAAGGGGGGGGGCCAACTATGGCTACACCTTC. The encoded protein is CASSPRGGANYGYTF.

The chain recombines TRBV4-3 with TRBJ2-3; 9 nucleotides line up with TRBD2. With 0 bases clipped from V and 6 bases from J, the junction kept 10 bases outside the gene matches. The germline V gene encodes CDR1 LGHNA and CDR2 YSLEER. The CDR3 loop spans 17 amino acids. CDR3 amino acids: CASSQEDLGLASDTQYF. The CDR3 nucleotides read TGCGCCAGCAGCCAAGAGGATTTGGGACTAGCATCCGATACGCAGTATTTT.

The table lists this clone with a few counts. This chain links TRBV6-1 with TRBJ2-5; 13 bases match TRBD2. V gave up 1 base and J gave up 3 bases; unmatched junction bases: 2. This CDR3 spans 16 amino acids. CDR1 and CDR2 (germline): MNHNS, SASEGT. The DNA for the CDR3 is TGTGCCAGCAGTGAAGGACTAGCGGGGGGAAAAGAGACCCAGTACTTC. Amino acid sequence: CASSEGLAGGKETQYF.

Only one count was recorded for this clone. The chain joins TRBV14 to TRBJ1-1; D is unresolved. CDR3 length: 12 residues. Germline CDR1 SGHDN, CDR2 FVKESK. The V end lost 4 bases, the J end lost 3 bases, and 6 bases lay between the germline ends. In DNA, the CDR3 is TGTGCCAGCAGCCGGCAGTACACTGAAGCTTTCTTT. It specifies CASSRQYTEAFF.

The chain uses TRBV19 and TRBJ1-2; D possibly corresponds to TRBD1 (5 bases). The V gene's germline CDR1 is LNHDA and CDR2 SQIVND (reference sequence). V lost 2 bases to trimming and J lost 4 bases, with 17 bases between them. The CDR3 has 16 amino acids. This CDR3 is CASSIKVQGFGYGYTF. The CDR3 DNA reads as TGTGCCAGTAGTATAAAGGTCCAGGGTTTTGGCTATGGCTACACCTTC.

The rearrangement links TRBV10-2 to TRBJ1-2; a possible D gene is TRBD1 (6 bases). Germline values: CDR1 WSHSY, CDR2 SAAADI. V lost 5 bases and J 0 bases, leaving 10 bases between the germline ends. This CDR3 comprises 14 residues. The CDR3 nucleotides are TGCGCCAGCAGTTCGGACAGATCTAACTATGGCTACACCTTC. Translating it yields CASSSDRSNYGYTF.

This chain uses TRBV25-1 with TRBJ2-3; D may be TRBD1 (5 bases). V gave up 6 bases and J gave up 4 bases, with 17 bases separating them. The CDR3 is 15 amino acids. Per the germline V gene, CDR1 is MGHDK and CDR2 is SYGVNS. DNA for the CDR3: TGTGCCAGCAGAGAAGGGGCTATAAGATCAGATACGCAGTATTTT. Its protein is CASREGAIRSDTQYF.

There are a few counts of this clone. The V call is TRBV7-2, the J call TRBJ1-2; D is possibly TRBD1 (6 bases). The V gene lost 6 bases and the J gene lost 7 bases, with 15 bases spanning the gap. The CDR3 length is 13 residues. Germline V gene data show CDR1 as SGHTA and CDR2 as FQGNSA. CDR3 in amino acids: CASRGRGRGGYTF. CDR3 DNA sequence: TGTGCCAGCAGAGGCCGGGGCAGGGGTGGCTACACCTTC. The whole variable domain, remainder taken from reference TRBV7-2 and TRBJ1-2, is GAGVSQSPSNKVTEKGKDVELRCDPISGHTALYWYRQSLGQGLEFLIYFQGNSAPDKSGLPSDRFSAERTGGSVSTLTIQRTQQEDSAVYLCASRGRGRGGYTFGSGTRLTVV.

This clone was detected once. This chain joins TRBV9 and TRBJ2-2, with no clear D. Germline V CDR1 and CDR2: SGDLS, YYNGEE. Trimming left V 2 bases short and J 0 bases short, with 5 bases between. The CDR3 is 14 amino acids. The CDR3, as DNA: TGTGCCAGCAGCGTGAGCGCGAACACCGGGGAGCTGTTTTTT. Protein sequence: CASSVSANTGELFF.

The chain links TRBV6-1 to TRBJ2-5, with no clear D. Trimming removed 0 bases from V and 5 bases from J, with 10 bases in between. CDR1 MNHNS and CDR2 SASEGT come from the germline V gene. The CDR3 has 14 amino acids. The CDR3 coding sequence is TGTGCCAGCAGTGAAGCCAGCAACTATGAGACCCAGTACTTC. This gives the protein CASSEASNYETQYF.

V is TRBV7-9 and J is TRBJ1-3; TRBD1 is a possible D gene (5 bases). The length of the CDR3 is 15 residues. Trimming left V 5 bases short and J 1 base short, with 12 bases between. The germline CDR1 and CDR2 sequences are SEHNR and FQNEAQ (reference sequence). The CDR3, as DNA: TGTGCCAGCAGCCTCATAGGGGCTTCTGGAAACACCATATATTTT. This translates into CASSLIGASGNTIYF.

The rearrangement uses TRBV28 and TRBJ2-5, with D possibly being TRBD1 (6 bases). The germline gives CDR1 MDHEN, CDR2 SYDVKM. The CDR3 length is 15 residues. V lost 8 bases and J lost 2, with 18 bases in between. The CDR3 protein is CASGPLRTDQETQYF. In DNA, the CDR3 is TGTGCCAGCGGCCCCCTCAGGACAGATCAAGAGACCCAGTACTTC.